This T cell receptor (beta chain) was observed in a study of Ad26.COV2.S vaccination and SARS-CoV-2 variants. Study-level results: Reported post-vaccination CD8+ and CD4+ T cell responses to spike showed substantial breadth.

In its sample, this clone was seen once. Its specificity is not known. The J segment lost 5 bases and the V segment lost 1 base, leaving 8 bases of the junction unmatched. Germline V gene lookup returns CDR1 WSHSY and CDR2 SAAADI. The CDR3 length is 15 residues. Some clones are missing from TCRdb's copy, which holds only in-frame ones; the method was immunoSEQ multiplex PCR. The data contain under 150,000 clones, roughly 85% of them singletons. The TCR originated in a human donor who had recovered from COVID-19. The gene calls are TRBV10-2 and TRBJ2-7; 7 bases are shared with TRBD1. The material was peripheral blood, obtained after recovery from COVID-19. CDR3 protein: CASSEFDRATDEQYF. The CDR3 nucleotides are TGCGCCAGCAGTGAGTTCGACAGGGCTACGGACGAGCAGTACTTC.